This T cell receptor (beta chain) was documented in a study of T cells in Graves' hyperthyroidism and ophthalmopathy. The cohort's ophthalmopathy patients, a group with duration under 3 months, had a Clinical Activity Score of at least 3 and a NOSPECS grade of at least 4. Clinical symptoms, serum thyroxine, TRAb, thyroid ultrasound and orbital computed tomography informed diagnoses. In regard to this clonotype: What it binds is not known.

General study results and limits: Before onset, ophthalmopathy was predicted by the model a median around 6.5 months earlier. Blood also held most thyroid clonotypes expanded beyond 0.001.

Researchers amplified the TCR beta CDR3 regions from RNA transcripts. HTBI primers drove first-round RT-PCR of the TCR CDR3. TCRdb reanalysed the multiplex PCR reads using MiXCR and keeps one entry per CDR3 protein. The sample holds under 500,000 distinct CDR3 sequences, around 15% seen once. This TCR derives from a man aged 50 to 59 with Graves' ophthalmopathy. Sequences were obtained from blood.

CDR3 DNA sequence: TGCAGCGCCCGTGCAGGGGGAGAGACCCAGTACTTC. Translating it yields CSARAGGETQYF. The V gene is TRBV29-1, the J gene TRBJ2-5, with TRBD1 matching 7 bases. V gave up 7 bases and J gave up 4 bases; unmatched junction bases: 6. The germline V gene has CDR1 SQVTM and CDR2 ANQGSEA. This CDR3 comprises 12 residues.